A selection of T cell receptor beta chains follows, all from one sample in a study of OX40 agonist ivuxolimab in advanced cancers. The table came from immunoSEQ multiplex PCR; TCRdb's copy has only in-frame clones and leaves some out. This sample yields fewer than 90,000 clones, of which approximately 86% are seen a single time; approximately 1.3% belongs to the top ten. This specimen consisted of CD4+ or CD8+ T cells sorted from blood, obtained in a trial of the OX40 agonist ivuxolimab. All receptors come from an adult with an advanced solid tumor such as melanoma, head and neck, liver or kidney cancer. The CDR3 runs from the conserved cysteine through the conserved F or W. A D gene is named only where the DNA matches it firmly. Expanded clones get a size class; other rows say once, few or many, or leave the size out.

J: TRBJ2-2
size: once
V: TRBV7-3
D: TRBD1
DNA: TGTGCCAGCAGCCAAACCGGGACAGGGGTATCCACCGGGGAGCTGTTTTTT
CDR3: CASSQTGTGVSTGELFF

J: TRBJ2-7
size: medium-sized
V: TRBV27
D: NA
DNA: TGTGCCAGCAGTTTATCGGGGGACACCTGGAGCTCCTACGAGCAGTACTTC
CDR3: CASSLSGDTWSSYEQYF

J: TRBJ1-1
size: NA
V: TRBV21-1
D: NA
DNA: TGTGCCAGCAGCAAGAGTCCATACACTGAAGCTTTCTTT
CDR3: CASSKSPYTEAFF

J: TRBJ2-1
size: NA
V: TRBV2
D: TRBD2
DNA: TGTGCCAGCGAGCGGGGGGCTGAAGGGGATGAGCAGTTCTTC
CDR3: CASERGAEGDEQFF

J: TRBJ2-1
size: NA
V: TRBV9
D: TRBD2
DNA: TGTGCCAGCAGTGAGGGACTAGCGGGAGCTCTCAATGAGCAGTTCTTC
CDR3: CASSEGLAGALNEQFF

J: TRBJ1-3
size: NA
V: TRBV30
D: NA
DNA: TGTGCCTGGAGTGAAAAGGGAAACACCATATATTTT
CDR3: CAWSEKGNTIYF

J: TRBJ1-1
size: NA
V: TRBV5-4
D: NA
DNA: TGTGCGCCTGATCTATTGGGGACTGAAGCTTTCTTT
CDR3: CAPDLLGTEAFF

J: TRBJ1-1
size: NA
V: TRBV9
D: NA
DNA: TGTGCCAGCAGCGCAGATCACGGTGAAGCTTTCTTT
CDR3: CASSADHGEAFF

J: TRBJ2-5
size: NA
V: TRBV5-1
D: NA
DNA: TGCGCCAGCAGCTTTCTCGGGATCCAAGAGACCCAGTACTTC
CDR3: CASSFLGIQETQYF

J: TRBJ2-7
size: NA
V: TRBV7-6
D: TRBD2
DNA: TGTGCCAGCAGCTTAAGGCGGGGGGCAAGCTCCTACGAGCAGTACTTC
CDR3: CASSLRRGASSYEQYF

J: TRBJ2-1
size: NA
V: TRBV7-6
D: TRBD2
DNA: TGTGCCAGCAGCCAGGGGCTAGCGGGAGGGCCGAGTGAGCAGTTCTTC
CDR3: CASSQGLAGGPSEQFF

J: TRBJ2-7
size: few
V: TRBV13
D: NA
DNA: TGTGCCAGCAGCTCGCAGGGGACCCCCTACGAGCAGTACTTC
CDR3: CASSSQGTPYEQYF

J: TRBJ2-7
size: NA
V: TRBV5-1
D: NA
DNA: TGCGCCAGCCAACAGGGGGGGCTTGACTACGAGCAGTACTTC
CDR3: CASQQGGLDYEQYF

J: TRBJ2-1
size: NA
V: TRBV6-1
D: NA
DNA: TGTGCCAGCAGTGAAAGGCCCCTGACAGACAGCTCCTACAATGAGCAGTTCTTC
CDR3: CASSERPLTDSSYNEQFF

J: TRBJ2-2
size: NA
V: TRBV6-1
D: NA
DNA: TGTGCCAGCAGTGAGGGGGCTATTGTACAGGGTTACACCGGGGAGCTGTTTTTT
CDR3: CASSEGAIVQGYTGELFF

J: TRBJ1-2
size: once
V: TRBV19
D: NA
DNA: TGTGCCAGTAGTAGGGGGGGCAACTATGGCTACACCTTC
CDR3: CASSRGGNYGYTF

J: TRBJ1-6
size: NA
V: TRBV30
D: NA
DNA: TGTGCCTGGAAGGCACGGAATAATTCACCCCTCCACTTT
CDR3: CAWKARNNSPLHF

J: TRBJ2-1
size: NA
V: TRBV18
D: TRBD2
DNA: TGTGCCAGCTCACCCCCTAGCGGGGGATACAATGAGCAGTTCTTC
CDR3: CASSPPSGGYNEQFF

J: TRBJ2-2
size: once
V: TRBV5-6
D: NA
DNA: TGTGCCAGCAGCCGCGTGGAGGTCCTGGGCGGGGAGCTGTTTTTT
CDR3: CASSRVEVLGGELFF

J: TRBJ2-7
size: NA
V: TRBV18
D: TRBD1
DNA: TGTGCCAGCTCACAATACGGGACAGCCTACGAGCAGTACTTC
CDR3: CASSQYGTAYEQYF

J: TRBJ1-5
size: NA
V: TRBV15
D: NA
DNA: TGTGCCACCAGCAGGACGGGCCACAATCAGCCCCAGCATTTT
CDR3: CATSRTGHNQPQHF

J: TRBJ2-2
size: NA
V: TRBV9
D: NA
DNA: TGTGCCAGCAGCACTCCGAAAGGGGGGGTCACCGGGGAGCTGTTTTTT
CDR3: CASSTPKGGVTGELFF

J: TRBJ1-2
size: NA
V: TRBV7-6
D: NA
DNA: TGTGCCAGCAGCTTATATCCCCTCGGGGACAACTATGGCTACACCTTC
CDR3: CASSLYPLGDNYGYTF

J: TRBJ2-1
size: NA
V: TRBV19
D: TRBD2
DNA: TGTGCCAGTAGTATCCTTAGCGGGAGGGCCAATGAGCAGTTCTTC
CDR3: CASSILSGRANEQFF

J: TRBJ2-6
size: NA
V: TRBV6-1
D: NA
DNA: TGTGCCAGCAGTGGCGGGTCTAGGGGCTCTGGGGCCAACGTCCTGACTTTC
CDR3: CASSGGSRGSGANVLTF